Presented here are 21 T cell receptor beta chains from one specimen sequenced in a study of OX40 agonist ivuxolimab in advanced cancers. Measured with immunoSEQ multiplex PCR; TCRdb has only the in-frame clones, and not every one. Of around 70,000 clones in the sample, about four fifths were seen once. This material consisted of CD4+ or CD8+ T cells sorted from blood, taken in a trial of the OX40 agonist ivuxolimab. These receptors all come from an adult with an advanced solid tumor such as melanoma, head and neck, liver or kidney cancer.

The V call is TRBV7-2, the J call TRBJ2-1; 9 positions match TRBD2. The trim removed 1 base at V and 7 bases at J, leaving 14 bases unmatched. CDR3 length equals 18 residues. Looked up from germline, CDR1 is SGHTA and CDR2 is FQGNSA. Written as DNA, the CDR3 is TGTGCCAGCAGCTTAGTAGCCCTATCTAGCGGGGCGACAAATGAGCAGTTCTTC. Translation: CASSLVALSSGATNEQFF.

The CDR3 nucleotides read TGTGCCAGCAGCATCCCCACAGGGAGCGAGACCCAGTACTTC. The encoded protein is CASSIPTGSETQYF. The chain employs TRBV21-1 and TRBJ2-5; the tabulated D call, TRBD1, remains unverified against the DNA. TRBV21-1 constitutes a pseudogene. This CDR3 contains 14 residues.

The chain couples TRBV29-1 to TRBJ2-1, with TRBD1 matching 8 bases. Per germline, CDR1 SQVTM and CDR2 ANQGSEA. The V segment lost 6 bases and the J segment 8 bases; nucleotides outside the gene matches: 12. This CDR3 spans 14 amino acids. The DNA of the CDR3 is TGCAGCGTCAAACCCCCGGACAGGGCGGATGAGCAGTTCTTC. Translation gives CSVKPPDRADEQFF.

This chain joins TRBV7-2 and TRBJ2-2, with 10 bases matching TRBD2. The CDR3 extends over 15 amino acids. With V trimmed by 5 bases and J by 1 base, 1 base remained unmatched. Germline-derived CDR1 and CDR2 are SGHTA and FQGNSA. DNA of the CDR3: TGTGCCAGCAGCCGGACTAGCGGGAACACCGGGGAGCTGTTTTTT. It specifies CASSRTSGNTGELFF.

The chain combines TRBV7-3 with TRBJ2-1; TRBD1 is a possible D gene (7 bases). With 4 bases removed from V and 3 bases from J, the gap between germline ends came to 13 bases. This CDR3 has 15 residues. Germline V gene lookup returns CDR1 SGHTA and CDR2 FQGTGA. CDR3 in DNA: TGTGCCAGCAGCTCGGAGGGACAGTTCTACAATGAGCAGTTCTTC. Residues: CASSSEGQFYNEQFF.

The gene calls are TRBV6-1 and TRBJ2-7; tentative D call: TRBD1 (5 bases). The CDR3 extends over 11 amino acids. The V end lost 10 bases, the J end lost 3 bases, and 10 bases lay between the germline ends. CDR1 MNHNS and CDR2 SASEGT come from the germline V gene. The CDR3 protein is CATVGLYEQYF. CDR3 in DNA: TGTGCCACCGTGGGGCTCTACGAGCAGTACTTC.

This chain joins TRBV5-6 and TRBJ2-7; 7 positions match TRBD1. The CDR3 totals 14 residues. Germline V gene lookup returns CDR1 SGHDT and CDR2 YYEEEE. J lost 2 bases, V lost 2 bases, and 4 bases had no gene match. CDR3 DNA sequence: TGTGCCAGCAGCTTACGGGGACAGCCCTACGAGCAGTACTTC. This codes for CASSLRGQPYEQYF.

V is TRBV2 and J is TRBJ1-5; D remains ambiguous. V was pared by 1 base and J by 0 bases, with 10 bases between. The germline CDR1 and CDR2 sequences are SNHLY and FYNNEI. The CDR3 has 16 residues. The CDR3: CASSEDWGYSNQPQHF. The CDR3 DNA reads TGTGCCAGCAGTGAAGACTGGGGATATAGCAATCAGCCCCAGCATTTT.

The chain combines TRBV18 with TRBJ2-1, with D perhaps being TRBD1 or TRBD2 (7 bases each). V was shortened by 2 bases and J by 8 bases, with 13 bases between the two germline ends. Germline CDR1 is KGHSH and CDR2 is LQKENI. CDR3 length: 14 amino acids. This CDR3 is CASSPGRGGYEQFF. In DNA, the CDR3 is TGTGCCAGCTCACCAGGCAGGGGGGGCTATGAGCAGTTCTTC.

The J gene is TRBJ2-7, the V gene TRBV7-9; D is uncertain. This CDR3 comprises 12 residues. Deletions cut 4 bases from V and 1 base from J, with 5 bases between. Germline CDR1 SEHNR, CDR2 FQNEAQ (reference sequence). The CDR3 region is CASSSNSYEQYF. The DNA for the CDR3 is TGTGCCAGCAGCTCCAATTCCTACGAGCAGTACTTC.

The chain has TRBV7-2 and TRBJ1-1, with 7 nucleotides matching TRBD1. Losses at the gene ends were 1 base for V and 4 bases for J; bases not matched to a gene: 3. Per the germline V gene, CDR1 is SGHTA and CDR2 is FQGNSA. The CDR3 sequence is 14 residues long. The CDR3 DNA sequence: TGTGCCAGCAGCTTAGTTTCAGGGGGCACTGAAGCTTTCTTT. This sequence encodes CASSLVSGGTEAFF.

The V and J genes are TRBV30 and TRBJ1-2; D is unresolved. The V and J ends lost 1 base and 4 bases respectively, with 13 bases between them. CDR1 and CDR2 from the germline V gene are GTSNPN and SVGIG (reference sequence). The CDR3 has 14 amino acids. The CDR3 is CAWSALGLSYGYTF. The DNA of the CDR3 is TGTGCCTGGAGTGCTCTGGGGTTGAGCTATGGCTACACCTTC. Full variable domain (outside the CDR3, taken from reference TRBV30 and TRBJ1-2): SQTIHQWPATLVQPVGSPLSLECTVEGTSNPNLYWYRQAAGRGLQLLFYSVGIGQISSEVPQNLSASRPQDRQFILSSKKLLLSDSGFYLCAWSALGLSYGYTFGSGTRLTVV.

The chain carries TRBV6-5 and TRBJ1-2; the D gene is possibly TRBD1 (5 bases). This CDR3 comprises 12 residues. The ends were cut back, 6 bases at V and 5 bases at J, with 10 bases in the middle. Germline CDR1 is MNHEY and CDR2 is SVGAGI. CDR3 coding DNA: TGTGCCAGCAGCGGGACGGCGTATGGCTACACCTTC. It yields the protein CASSGTAYGYTF.

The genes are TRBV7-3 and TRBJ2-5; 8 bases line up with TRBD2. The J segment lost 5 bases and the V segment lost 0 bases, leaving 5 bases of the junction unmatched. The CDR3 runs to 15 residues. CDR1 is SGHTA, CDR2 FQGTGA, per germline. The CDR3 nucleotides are TGTGCCAGCAGCTTAACTAGCGGGACTTGGGAGACCCAGTACTTC. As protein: CASSLTSGTWETQYF.

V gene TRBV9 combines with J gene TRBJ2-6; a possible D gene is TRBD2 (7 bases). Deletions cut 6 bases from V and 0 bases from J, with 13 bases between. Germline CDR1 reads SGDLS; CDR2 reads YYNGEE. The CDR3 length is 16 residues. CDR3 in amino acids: CASTQGRVSGANVLTF. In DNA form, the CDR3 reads TGTGCCAGCACCCAGGGGAGGGTCTCTGGGGCCAACGTCCTGACTTTC.

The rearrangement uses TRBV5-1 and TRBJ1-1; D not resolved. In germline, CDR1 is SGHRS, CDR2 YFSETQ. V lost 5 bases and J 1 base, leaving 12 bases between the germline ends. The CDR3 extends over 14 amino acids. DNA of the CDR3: TGCGCCAGCAGTCCCTTCCGGGAGAACACTGAAGCTTTCTTT. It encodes CASSPFRENTEAFF.

CDR3 amino acids: CASSGRQGKISTDTQYF. CDR3 sequence (DNA): TGTGCCAGCAGCGGACGACAGGGAAAAATAAGCACAGATACGCAGTATTTT. The chain uses TRBV7-8 and TRBJ2-3; 7 bases agree with TRBD1. CDR1 and CDR2 (germline): SGHVS, FQNEAQ. The CDR3 spans 17 residues. V lost 5 bases to trimming and J lost 0 bases; unmatched junction nucleotides: 11.

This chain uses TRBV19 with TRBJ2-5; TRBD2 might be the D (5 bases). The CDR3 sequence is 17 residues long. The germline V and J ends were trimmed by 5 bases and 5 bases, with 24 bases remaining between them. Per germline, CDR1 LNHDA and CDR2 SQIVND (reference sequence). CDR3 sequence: CASSLLRRAEGRETQYF. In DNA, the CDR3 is TGTGCCAGTAGTCTCCTCCGGAGAGCGGAAGGGCGGGAGACCCAGTACTTC.

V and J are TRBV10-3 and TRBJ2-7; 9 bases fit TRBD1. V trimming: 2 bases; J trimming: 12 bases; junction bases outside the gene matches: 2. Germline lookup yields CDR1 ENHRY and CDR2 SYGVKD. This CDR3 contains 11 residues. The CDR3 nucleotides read TGTGCCATCAGTGAGGGGACAGGGAGGTACTTC. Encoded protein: CAISEGTGRYF.

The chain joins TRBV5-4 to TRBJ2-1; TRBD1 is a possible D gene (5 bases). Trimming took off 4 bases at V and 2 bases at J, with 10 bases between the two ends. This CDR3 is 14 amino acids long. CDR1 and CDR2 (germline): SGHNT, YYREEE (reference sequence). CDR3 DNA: TGTGCCAGCAGCCCTGACAGAACCTACAATGAGCAGTTCTTC. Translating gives CASSPDRTYNEQFF.

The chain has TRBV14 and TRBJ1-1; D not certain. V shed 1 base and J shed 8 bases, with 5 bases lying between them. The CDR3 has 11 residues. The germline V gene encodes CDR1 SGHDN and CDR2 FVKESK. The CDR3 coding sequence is TGTGCCAGCAGCCAAGGGGCAGAAGCTTTCTTT. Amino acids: CASSQGAEAFF. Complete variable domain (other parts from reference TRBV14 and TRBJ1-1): EAGVTQFPSHSVIEKGQTVTLRCDPISGHDNLYWYRRVMGKEIKFLLHFVKESKQDESGMPNNRFLAERTGGTYSTLKVQPAELEDSGVYFCASSQGAEAFFGQGTRLTVV.